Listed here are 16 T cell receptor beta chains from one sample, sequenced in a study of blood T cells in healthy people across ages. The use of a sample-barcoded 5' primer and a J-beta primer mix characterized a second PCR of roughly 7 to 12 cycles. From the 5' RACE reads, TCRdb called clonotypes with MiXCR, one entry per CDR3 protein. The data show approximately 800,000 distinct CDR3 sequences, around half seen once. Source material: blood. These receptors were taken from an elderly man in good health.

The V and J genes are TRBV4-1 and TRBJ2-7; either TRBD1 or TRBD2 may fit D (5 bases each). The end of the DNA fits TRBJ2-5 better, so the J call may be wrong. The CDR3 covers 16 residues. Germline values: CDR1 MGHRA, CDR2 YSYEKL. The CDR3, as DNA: TGCGCCAGCAGCTACTCCGGGGCAGACCTGGGAGAGACCCAGTACTTC. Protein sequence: CASSYSGADLGETQYF.

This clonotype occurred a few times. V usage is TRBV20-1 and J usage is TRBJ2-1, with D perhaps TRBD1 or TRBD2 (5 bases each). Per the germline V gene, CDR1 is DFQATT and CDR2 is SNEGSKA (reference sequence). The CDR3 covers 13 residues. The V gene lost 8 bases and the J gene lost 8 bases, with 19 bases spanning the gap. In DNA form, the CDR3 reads TGCAGTTCCGGTCGGGGCGCGGTAGATGAGCAGTTCTTC. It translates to CSSGRGAVDEQFF.

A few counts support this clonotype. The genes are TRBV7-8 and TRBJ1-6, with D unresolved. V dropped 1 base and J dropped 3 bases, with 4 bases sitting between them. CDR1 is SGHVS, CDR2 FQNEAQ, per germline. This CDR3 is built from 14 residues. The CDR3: CASSLGDYNSPLHF. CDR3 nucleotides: TGTGCCAGCAGCTTAGGGGACTATAATTCACCCCTCCACTTT.

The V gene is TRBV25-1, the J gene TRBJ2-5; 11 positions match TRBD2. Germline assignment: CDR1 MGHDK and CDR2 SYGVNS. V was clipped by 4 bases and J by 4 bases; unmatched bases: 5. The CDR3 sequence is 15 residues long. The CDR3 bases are TGTGCCAGCAGTGCGGGACTAGCGGAGGTAGAGACCCAGTACTTC. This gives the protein CASSAGLAEVETQYF.

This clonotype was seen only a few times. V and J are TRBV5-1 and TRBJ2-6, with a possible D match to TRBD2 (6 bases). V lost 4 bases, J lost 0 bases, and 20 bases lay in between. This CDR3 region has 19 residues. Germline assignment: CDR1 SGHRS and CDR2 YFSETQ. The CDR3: CASSGGLAPLYSGANVLTF. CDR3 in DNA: TGCGCCAGCAGCGGGGGGTTGGCACCGCTGTACTCTGGGGCCAACGTCCTGACTTTC.

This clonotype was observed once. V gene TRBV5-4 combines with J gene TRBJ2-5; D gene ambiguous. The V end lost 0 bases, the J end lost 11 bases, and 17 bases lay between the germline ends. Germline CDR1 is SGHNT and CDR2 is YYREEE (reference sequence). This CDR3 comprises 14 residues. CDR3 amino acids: CASSLGQKDNEQYF. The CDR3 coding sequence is TGTGCCAGCAGCTTGGGGCAGAAAGACAATGAGCAGTACTTC.

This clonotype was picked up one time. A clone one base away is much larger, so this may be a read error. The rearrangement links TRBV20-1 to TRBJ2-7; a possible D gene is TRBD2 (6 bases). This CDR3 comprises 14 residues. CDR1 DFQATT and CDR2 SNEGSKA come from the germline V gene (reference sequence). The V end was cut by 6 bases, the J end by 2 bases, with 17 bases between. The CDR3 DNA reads TGCAGTGCCAGGCCTGGGAGGCGACCCTACGAGCAGTACTTC. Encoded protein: CSARPGRRPYEQYF.

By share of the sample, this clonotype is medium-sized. CDR3 DNA sequence: TGTGCCAGCAGCCCGGGACTCCCCCGCTACGAGCAGTACTTC. Translated: CASSPGLPRYEQYF. The chain employs TRBV5-6 and TRBJ2-7; a weak D match, TRBD2 (6 bases). The CDR3 covers 14 residues. V gave up 4 bases and J gave up 3 bases, with 14 bases separating them. Germline loops: CDR1 SGHDT, CDR2 YYEEEE. Complete variable domain (other parts from reference TRBV5-6 and TRBJ2-7): DAGVTQSPTHLIKTRGQQVTLRCSPKSGHDTVSWYQQALGQGPQFIFQYYEEEERQRGNFPDRFSGHQFPNYSSELNVNALLLGDSALYLCASSPGLPRYEQYFGPGTRLTVT.

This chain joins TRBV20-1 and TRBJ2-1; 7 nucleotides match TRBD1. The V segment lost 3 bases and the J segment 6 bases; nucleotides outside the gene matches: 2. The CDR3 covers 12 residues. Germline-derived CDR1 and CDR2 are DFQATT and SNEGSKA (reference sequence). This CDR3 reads CSARGQSNEQFF. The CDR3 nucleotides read TGCAGTGCTAGGGGACAGAGCAATGAGCAGTTCTTC.

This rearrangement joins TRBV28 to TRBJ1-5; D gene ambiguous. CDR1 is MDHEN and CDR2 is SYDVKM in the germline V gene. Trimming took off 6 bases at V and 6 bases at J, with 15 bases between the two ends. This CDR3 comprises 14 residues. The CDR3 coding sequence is TGTGCCAGCAGCGATTTGGTCCCAAGTCAGCCCCAGCATTTT. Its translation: CASSDLVPSQPQHF.

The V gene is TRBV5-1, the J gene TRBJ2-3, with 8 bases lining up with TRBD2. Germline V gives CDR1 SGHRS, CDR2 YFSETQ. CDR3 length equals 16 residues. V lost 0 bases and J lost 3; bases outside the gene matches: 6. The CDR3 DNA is TGCGCCAGCAGCTTGGCCCCTAGCGGGCAAACAGATACGCAGTATTTT. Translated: CASSLAPSGQTDTQYF.

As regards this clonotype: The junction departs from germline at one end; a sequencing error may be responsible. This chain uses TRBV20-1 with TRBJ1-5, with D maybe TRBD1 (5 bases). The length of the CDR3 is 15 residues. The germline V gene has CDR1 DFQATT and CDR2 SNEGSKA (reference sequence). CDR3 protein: CSAPEGGATNQPHHF. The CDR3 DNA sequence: TGCAGTGCTCCCGAGGGAGGGGCGACTAATCAGCCCCATCATTTT.

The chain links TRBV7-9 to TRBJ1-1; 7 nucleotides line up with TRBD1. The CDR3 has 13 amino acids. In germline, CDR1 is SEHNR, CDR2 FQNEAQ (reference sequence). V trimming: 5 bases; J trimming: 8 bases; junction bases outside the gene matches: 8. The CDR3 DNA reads TGTGCCAGCAGCCCAAGACAGGGTTTGGAAGCTTTCTTT. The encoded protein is CASSPRQGLEAFF.

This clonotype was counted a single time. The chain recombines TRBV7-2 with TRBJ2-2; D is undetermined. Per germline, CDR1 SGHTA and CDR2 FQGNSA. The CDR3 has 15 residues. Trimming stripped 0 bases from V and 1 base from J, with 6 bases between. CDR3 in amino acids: CASSLAAQNTGELFF. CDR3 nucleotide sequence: TGTGCCAGCAGCTTAGCCGCACAGAACACCGGGGAGCTGTTTTTT.

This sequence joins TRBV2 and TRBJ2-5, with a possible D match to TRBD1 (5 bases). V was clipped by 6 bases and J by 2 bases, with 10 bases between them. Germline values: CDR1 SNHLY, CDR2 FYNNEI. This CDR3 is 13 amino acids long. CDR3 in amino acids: CASSWQGQETQYF. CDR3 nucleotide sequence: TGTGCCAGCAGCTGGCAGGGTCAAGAGACCCAGTACTTC.

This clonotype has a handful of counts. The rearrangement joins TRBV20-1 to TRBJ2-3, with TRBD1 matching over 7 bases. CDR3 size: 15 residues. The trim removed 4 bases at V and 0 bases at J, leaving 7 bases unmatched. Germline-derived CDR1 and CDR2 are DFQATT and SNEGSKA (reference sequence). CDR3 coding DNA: TGCAGTGCTATCTGGGACAGTACGAGCACAGATACGCAGTATTTT. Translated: CSAIWDSTSTDTQYF.